The 31 T cell receptor beta chains in this list originate from one sample, sequenced in a study of T cell responses to AZD1222 COVID-19 vaccine. Sequenced by immunoSEQ multiplex PCR; TCRdb stores in-frame clones only, minus some. Of 53,000 or so clones listed, more than 70% are singletons. Source: peripheral blood, taken on day 0 of MenACWY control vaccination. Source of these receptors: an adult in good health.

This clone has a single count. The V gene is TRBV5-5, the J gene TRBJ1-5; D not resolved. V lost 0 bases and J lost 3, with 7 bases in between. The germline V gene has CDR1 SGHKS and CDR2 YYEKEE (reference sequence). The CDR3 runs to 14 residues. For the CDR3, the DNA is TGTGCCAGCAGCTTGGACGGAATCAATCAGCCCCAGCATTTT. This translates into CASSLDGINQPQHF. Using reference TRBV5-5 and TRBJ1-5 for the parts outside the CDR3, the full variable domain is DAGVTQSPTHLIKTRGQQVTLRCSPISGHKSVSWYQQVLGQGPQFIFQYYEKEERGRGNFPDRFSARQFPNYSSELNVNALLLGDSALYLCASSLDGINQPQHFGDGTRLSIL.

The chain couples TRBV19 to TRBJ1-4; 8 positions match TRBD1. The germline CDR1 and CDR2 sequences are LNHDA and SQIVND (reference sequence). Trimming cost V 10 bases and J 8 bases; bases outside gene matches: 15. CDR3 size: 15 residues. The CDR3 spells CATQLGGTGAEKLFF. The CDR3 nucleotides read TGTGCCACTCAATTGGGGGGGACAGGAGCCGAAAAACTGTTTTTT.

The chain links TRBV11-2 to TRBJ1-5; D is perhaps TRBD1 (6 bases). With 4 bases removed from V and 7 bases from J, the gap between germline ends came to 14 bases. This CDR3 has 14 residues. Germline V CDR1 and CDR2: SGHAT, FQNNGV. CDR3 amino acids: CASSSGRGAQPQHF. For the CDR3, the DNA is TGTGCCAGCAGCTCCGGACGGGGGGCACAGCCCCAGCATTTT. Full variable domain (missing parts from reference TRBV11-2 and TRBJ1-5): EAGVAQSPRYKIIEKRQSVAFWCNPISGHATLYWYQQILGQGPKLLIQFQNNGVVDDSQLPKDRFSAERLKGVDSTLKIQPAKLEDSAVYLCASSSGRGAQPQHFGDGTRLSIL.

The chain links TRBV7-2 to TRBJ1-1, with D perhaps TRBD1 (6 bases). CDR1 and CDR2 from the germline V gene are SGHTA and FQGNSA. This CDR3 spans 13 amino acids. The V and J ends lost 5 bases and 3 bases respectively, with 10 bases between them. Here the CDR3 DNA reads TGTGCCAGCAGCCCCCAGGGGCACACTGAAGCTTTCTTT. As protein: CASSPQGHTEAFF. Supplemented by reference TRBV7-2 and TRBJ1-1, the full variable domain reads GAGVSQSPSNKVTEKGKDVELRCDPISGHTALYWYRQSLGQGLEFLIYFQGNSAPDKSGLPSDRFSAERTGGSVSTLTIQRTQQEDSAVYLCASSPQGHTEAFFGQGTRLTVV.

This chain connects TRBV6-5 to TRBJ2-1; perhaps TRBD2 as D (6 bases). This CDR3 comprises 15 residues. Per germline, CDR1 MNHEY and CDR2 SVGAGI. Trimming stripped 0 bases from V and 6 bases from J, with 12 bases between. This CDR3 is CASSYSVDGGNEQFF. Written as DNA, the CDR3 is TGTGCCAGCAGTTACTCGGTGGACGGGGGCAATGAGCAGTTCTTC.

The rearrangement links TRBV7-8 to TRBJ2-1; 11 nucleotides line up with TRBD2. V was clipped by 2 bases and J by 8 bases; unmatched bases: 8. Germline loops: CDR1 SGHVS, CDR2 FQNEAQ. There are 16 residues in the CDR3. CDR3 nucleotide sequence: TGTGCCAGCAGCTTATTGGTAGCGGGAGGGCAGGATGAGCAGTTCTTC. Residues: CASSLLVAGGQDEQFF. The full variable domain, rest sourced from reference TRBV7-8 and TRBJ2-1, is GAGVSQSPRYKVAKRGQDVALRCDPISGHVSLFWYQQALGQGPEFLTYFQNEAQLDKSGLPSDRFFAERPEGSVSTLKIQRTQQEDSAVYLCASSLLVAGGQDEQFFGPGTRLTVL.

The chain carries TRBV7-9 and TRBJ2-3; 8 nucleotides match TRBD1. The J segment lost 4 bases and the V segment lost 4 bases, leaving 7 bases of the junction unmatched. The germline CDR1 and CDR2 sequences are SEHNR and FQNEAQ (reference sequence). CDR3 length equals 15 residues. The CDR3 nucleotides are TGTGCCAGCAGCTCCGGGACAGGAACTTCAGATACGCAGTATTTT. Its translation is CASSSGTGTSDTQYF.

The CDR3 sequence is CASSPSLFYEQYF. The CDR3 DNA reads as TGTGCCAGCAGTCCGTCTTTGTTCTACGAGCAGTACTTC. The rearrangement joins TRBV28 to TRBJ2-7, with D uncertain. Germline V gives CDR1 MDHEN, CDR2 SYDVKM. This CDR3 spans 13 amino acids. V gave up 5 bases and J gave up 3 bases, with 11 bases separating them.

This clone has just a few counts. V usage is TRBV7-2 and J usage is TRBJ1-5; D gene unclear. CDR1 is SGHTA, CDR2 FQGNSA, per germline. This CDR3 contains 14 residues. Trimming shortened V by 0 bases and J by 6 bases, and 9 bases separated the two germline ends. The chain's CDR3 is CASSLAGVGQPQHF. The DNA of the CDR3 is TGTGCCAGCAGCTTAGCCGGGGTTGGTCAGCCCCAGCATTTT.

The chain recombines TRBV30 with TRBJ2-3; 8 nucleotides match TRBD1. Germline loops: CDR1 GTSNPN, CDR2 SVGIG (reference sequence). This CDR3 region has 15 residues. The ends lost 0 bases at V and 5 bases at J; junction bases unmatched: 7. The CDR3 loop reads CAWSVPQGAGDTQYF. CDR3 in DNA: TGTGCCTGGAGTGTACCCCAGGGGGCTGGAGATACGCAGTATTTT.

The CDR3 here is CASSGNNQPQHF. The DNA for the CDR3 is TGTGCCAGCTCCGGGAACAATCAGCCCCAGCATTTT. The genes are TRBV28 and TRBJ1-5; D gene uncertain. V gave up 8 bases and J gave up 3 bases, with 8 bases separating them. The CDR3 has 12 amino acids. Germline CDR1 and CDR2: MDHEN and SYDVKM.

The V gene is TRBV11-3, the J gene TRBJ1-2; tentative D call: TRBD1 (6 bases). V lost 1 base to trimming and J lost 7 bases, with 13 bases between them. CDR1 is SGHNT and CDR2 is YENEEA in the germline V gene. This CDR3 is built from 14 residues. CDR3 sequence reads: CASSLAGRGAGYTF. CDR3 nucleotides: TGTGCCAGCAGCTTAGCGGGTCGGGGGGCTGGCTACACCTTC.

The rearrangement joins TRBV10-1 to TRBJ1-6, with 7 bases matching TRBD1. The CDR3 has 14 residues. Germline values: CDR1 WNHNN, CDR2 SYGVQD (reference sequence). Trimming cost V 6 bases and J 5 bases; bases outside gene matches: 4. The CDR3 DNA is TGCGCCAGCAGCAGGGACAGAAATAATTCACCCCTCCACTTT. Its protein product is CASSRDRNNSPLHF.

The chain recombines TRBV24-1 with TRBJ2-7; TRBD2 aligns across 7 bases. V dropped 9 bases and J dropped 6; count of bases not matched to a gene: 7. Germline values: CDR1 KGHDR, CDR2 SFDVKD. The CDR3 has 12 amino acids. The CDR3 here is CATATSRGEQYF. In DNA, the CDR3 is TGTGCCACCGCGACTAGCCGGGGCGAGCAGTACTTC.

The chain links TRBV6-2 or TRBV6-3 to TRBJ1-2; D may be TRBD1 (5 bases). V shed 0 bases and J shed 4 bases, with 9 bases lying between them. The CDR3 totals 14 residues. The germline V gene encodes CDR1 MNHEY and CDR2 SVGEGT. CDR3 coding DNA: TGTGCCAGCAGTTACTCGGGGCAGACCTATGGCTACACCTTC. This encodes CASSYSGQTYGYTF.

The V call is TRBV2, the J call TRBJ2-1; TRBD2 is a possible D gene (6 bases). Germline assignment: CDR1 SNHLY and CDR2 FYNNEI. The CDR3 has 12 amino acids. Trimming pared 6 bases from V and 10 bases from J, leaving 13 bases between. The CDR3 DNA follows: TGTGCCAGCAGCCTCGGACGGGAGGAGCAGTTCTTC. This codes for CASSLGREEQFF.

The V call is TRBV25-1, the J call TRBJ1-5, with D maybe TRBD1 (6 bases). From germline, CDR1 is MGHDK and CDR2 SYGVNS. The V end lost 8 bases, the J end lost 3 bases, and 11 bases lay between the germline ends. This CDR3 is 13 amino acids long. The CDR3 DNA reads as TGTGCCAGCCTGACAGGAACCAATCAGCCCCAGCATTTT. Translation gives CASLTGTNQPQHF.

This chain uses TRBV28 with TRBJ1-2; D unclear. Germline V lookup: CDR1 MDHEN, CDR2 SYDVKM. Trimming shortened V by 3 bases and J by 8 bases, and 16 bases separated the two germline ends. The CDR3 runs 14 residues. The CDR3 is CASSFPGSLGGYTF. CDR3 nucleotide sequence: TGTGCCAGCAGTTTCCCCGGCTCGCTCGGGGGCTACACCTTC.

The chain links TRBV25-1 to TRBJ2-5, with 9 bases fitting TRBD1. Germline CDR1 and CDR2: MGHDK and SYGVNS. J was trimmed by 7 bases and V by 4 bases; bases with no gene match: 7. The CDR3 spans 14 residues. The CDR3 sequence is CASSVNRGHGTQYF. In DNA form, the CDR3 reads TGTGCCAGCAGTGTAAACAGGGGGCACGGGACCCAGTACTTC.

The rearrangement uses TRBV30 and TRBJ1-5; 10 bases agree with TRBD1. Germline values: CDR1 GTSNPN, CDR2 SVGIG (reference sequence). The V segment lost 1 base and the J segment 7 bases; nucleotides outside the gene matches: 4. The CDR3 contains 14 residues. CDR3 nucleotides: TGTGCCTGGAGTGGTAGGACAGGGGGACAGCCCCAGCATTTT. Translation: CAWSGRTGGQPQHF.

The sample holds one count of this clone. The J gene is TRBJ2-2, the V gene TRBV5-1, with TRBD2 identical over 14 bases. Germline-derived CDR1 and CDR2 are SGHRS and YFSETQ. There are 17 residues in the CDR3. The J segment lost 7 bases and the V segment lost 0 bases, leaving 5 bases of the junction unmatched. The CDR3 DNA is TGCGCCAGCAGCTTGGGACTAGCGGGAGGGCCGGTCGGGGAGCTGTTTTTT. Protein: CASSLGLAGGPVGELFF.

This clone was counted a single time. The rearrangement joins TRBV19 to TRBJ1-1; D ambiguous. V lost 6 bases and J 6 bases, leaving 20 bases between the germline ends. The germline gives CDR1 LNHDA, CDR2 SQIVND (reference sequence). The CDR3 is 15 amino acids. The CDR3 sequence is CASRGAQGPTAEAFF. The CDR3, as DNA: TGTGCCAGTAGAGGAGCGCAAGGCCCCACGGCTGAAGCTTTCTTT.

This chain connects TRBV7-2 to TRBJ1-2; possible D gene TRBD1, 6 bases. Germline-derived CDR1 and CDR2 are SGHTA and FQGNSA. Trimming stripped 1 base from V and 3 bases from J, with 15 bases between. The CDR3 totals 16 residues. CDR3 amino acids: CASSLVLQGPYYGYTF. The CDR3 nucleotides read TGTGCCAGCAGCTTAGTGCTGCAGGGGCCCTACTATGGCTACACCTTC.

This clone has only a few counts. J is TRBJ1-1 and V is TRBV2; D gene uncertain. The length of the CDR3 is 12 residues. The ends were cut back, 5 bases at V and 0 bases at J, with 4 bases in the middle. The germline V gene encodes CDR1 SNHLY and CDR2 FYNNEI. The CDR3 sequence is CASSYMNTEAFF. DNA for the CDR3: TGTGCCAGCAGTTATATGAACACTGAAGCTTTCTTT.

There are a few counts of this clone. This chain links TRBV13 with TRBJ2-1; TRBD2 matches at 7 bases. Trimming at V came to 7 bases and at J to 0 bases, leaving 3 bases not matched to a gene. The CDR3 covers 14 residues. The germline V gene has CDR1 PRHDT and CDR2 FYEKMQ (reference sequence). For the CDR3, the DNA is TGTGCCAGCAACGGGGGGAGCTCCTACAATGAGCAGTTCTTC. Protein product: CASNGGSSYNEQFF.

DNA of the CDR3: TGTGCTAGTGGTTTGGCAGTCGGGACATCCGGGACTGAAGCTTTCTTT. Its translation: CASGLAVGTSGTEAFF. V is TRBV12-5 and J is TRBJ1-1; weak D call: TRBD1 (6 bases). Germline CDR1 LGHNT, CDR2 FRNRAP. The CDR3 has 16 residues. Trimming removed 1 base at V and 5 bases at J, with 17 bases between.

The chain is built from TRBV7-2 and TRBJ2-2; D unclear. The germline gives CDR1 SGHTA, CDR2 FQGNSA. The CDR3 has 13 residues. V was pared by 5 bases and J by 6 bases, with 10 bases between. The CDR3 nucleotides are TGTGCCAGCAGCCAATGGGTGGCCGGGGAGCTGTTTTTT. Amino acid sequence: CASSQWVAGELFF.

Concerning this clone itself: The conserved phenylalanine or tryptophan normally closing the CDR3 is absent here, so this likely arose from a read error. The limits of the CDR3 on the DNA are not certain, so only TCRdb's listed CDR3 is given. The chain combines TRBV21-1 with TRBJ2-7. TRBV21-1 is a documented pseudogene. The CDR3 totals 12 residues, both ends included. CDR3: CASSKEGRHCGA.

This clone was picked up a small number of times. The V gene is TRBV19, the J gene TRBJ2-3; no firm D call. The CDR3 spans 12 residues. The germline CDR1 and CDR2 sequences are LNHDA and SQIVND (reference sequence). The ends were cut back, 0 bases at V and 5 bases at J, with 3 bases in the middle. Written as DNA, the CDR3 is TGTGCCAGTAGTATAGATCTAGATACGCAGTATTTT. Amino acid sequence: CASSIDLDTQYF.

CDR3 residues: CASSSPGGREGTEAFF. Written as DNA, the CDR3 is TGTGCCAGCAGTTCCCCCGGGGGGAGGGAGGGCACTGAAGCTTTCTTT. The genes are TRBV28 and TRBJ1-1; possibly TRBD1 for D (5 bases). Germline CDR1 MDHEN, CDR2 SYDVKM. The CDR3 is 16 amino acids. Trimming took 4 bases from V and 4 from J, leaving 19 bases between them.

This chain uses TRBV28 with TRBJ2-7, with TRBD2 as a possible D gene (6 bases). From germline, CDR1 is MDHEN and CDR2 SYDVKM. V was cut by 4 bases and J by 0 bases, with 13 bases left in between. This CDR3 contains 15 residues. CDR3 nucleotides: TGTGCCAGCAGTTCCCCGACTAGTTCCTCCTACGAGCAGTACTTC. Amino acids: CASSSPTSSSYEQYF.